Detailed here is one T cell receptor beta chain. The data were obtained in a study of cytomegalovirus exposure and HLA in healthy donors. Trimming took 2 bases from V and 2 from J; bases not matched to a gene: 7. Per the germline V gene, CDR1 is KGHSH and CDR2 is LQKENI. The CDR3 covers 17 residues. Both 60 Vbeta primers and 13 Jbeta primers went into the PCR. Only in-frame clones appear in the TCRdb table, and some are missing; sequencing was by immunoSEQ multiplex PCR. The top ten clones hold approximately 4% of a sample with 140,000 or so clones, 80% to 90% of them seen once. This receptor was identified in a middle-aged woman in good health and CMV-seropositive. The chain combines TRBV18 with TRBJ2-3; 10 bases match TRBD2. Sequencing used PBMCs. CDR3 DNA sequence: TGTGCCAGCTCACCAATCCGGACTAGCGGTTTCACAGATACGCAGTATTTT. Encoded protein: CASSPIRTSGFTDTQYF.